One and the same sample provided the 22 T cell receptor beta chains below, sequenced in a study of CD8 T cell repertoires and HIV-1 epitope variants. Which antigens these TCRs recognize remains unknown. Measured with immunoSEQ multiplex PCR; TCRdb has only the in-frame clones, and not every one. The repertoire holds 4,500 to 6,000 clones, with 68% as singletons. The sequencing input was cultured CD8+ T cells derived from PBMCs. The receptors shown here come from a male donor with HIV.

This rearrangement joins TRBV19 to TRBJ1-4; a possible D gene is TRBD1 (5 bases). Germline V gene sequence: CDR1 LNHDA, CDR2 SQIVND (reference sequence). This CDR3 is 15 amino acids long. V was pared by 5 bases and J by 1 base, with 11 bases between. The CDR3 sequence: CASSSAGLTNEKLFF. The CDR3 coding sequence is TGTGCCAGTAGTTCCGCAGGGTTAACTAATGAAAAACTGTTTTTT.

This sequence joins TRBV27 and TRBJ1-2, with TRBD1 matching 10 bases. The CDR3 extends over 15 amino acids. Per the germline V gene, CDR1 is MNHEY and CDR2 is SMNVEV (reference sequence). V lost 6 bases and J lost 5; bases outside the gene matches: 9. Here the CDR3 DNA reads TGTGCCAGCAGCCAAACCGGGACAGGGGTGTATGGCTACACCTTC. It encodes CASSQTGTGVYGYTF.

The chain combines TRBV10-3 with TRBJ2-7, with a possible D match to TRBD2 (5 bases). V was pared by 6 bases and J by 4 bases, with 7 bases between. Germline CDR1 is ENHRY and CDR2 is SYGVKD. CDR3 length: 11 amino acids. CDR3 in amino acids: CAISEGYEQYF. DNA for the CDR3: TGTGCCATCAGCGAGGGTTACGAGCAGTACTTC.

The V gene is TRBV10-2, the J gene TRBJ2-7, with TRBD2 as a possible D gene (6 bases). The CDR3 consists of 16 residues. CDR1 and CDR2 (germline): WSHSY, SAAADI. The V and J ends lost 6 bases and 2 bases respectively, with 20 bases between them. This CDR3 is CASRGGWGKGTYEQYF. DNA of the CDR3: TGCGCCAGCAGGGGGGGATGGGGCAAGGGTACCTACGAGCAGTACTTC.

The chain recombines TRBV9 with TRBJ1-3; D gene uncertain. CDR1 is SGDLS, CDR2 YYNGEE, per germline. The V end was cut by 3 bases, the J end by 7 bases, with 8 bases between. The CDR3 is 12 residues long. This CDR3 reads CASSGRENTIYF. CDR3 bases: TGTGCCAGCAGCGGACGGGAGAACACCATATATTTT.

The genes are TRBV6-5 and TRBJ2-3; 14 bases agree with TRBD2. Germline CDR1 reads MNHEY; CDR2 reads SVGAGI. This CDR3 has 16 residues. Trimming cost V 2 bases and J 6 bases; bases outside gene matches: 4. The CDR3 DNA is TGTGCCAGCAGTTACCCGACTAGCGGGGGGGAGGATACGCAGTATTTT. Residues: CASSYPTSGGEDTQYF.

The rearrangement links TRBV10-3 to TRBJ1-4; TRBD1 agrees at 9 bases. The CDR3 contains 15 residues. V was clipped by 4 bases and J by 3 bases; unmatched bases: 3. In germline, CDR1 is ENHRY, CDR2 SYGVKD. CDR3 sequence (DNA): TGTGCCATCAGTGGGGGGACAGGGTCTAATGAAAAACTGTTTTTT. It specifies CAISGGTGSNEKLFF.

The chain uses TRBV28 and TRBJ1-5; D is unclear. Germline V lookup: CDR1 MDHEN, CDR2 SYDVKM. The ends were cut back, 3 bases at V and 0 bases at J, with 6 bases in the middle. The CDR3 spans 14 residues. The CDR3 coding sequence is TGTGCCAGCAGTTTTGGGGTTAGCAATCAGCCCCAGCATTTT. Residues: CASSFGVSNQPQHF.

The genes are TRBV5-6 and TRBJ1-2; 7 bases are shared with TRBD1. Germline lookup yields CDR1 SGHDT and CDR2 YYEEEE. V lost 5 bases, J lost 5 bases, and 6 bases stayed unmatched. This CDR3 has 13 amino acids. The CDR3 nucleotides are TGTGCCAGCAGTCAGGGGGGGATTTATGGCTACACCTTC. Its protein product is CASSQGGIYGYTF. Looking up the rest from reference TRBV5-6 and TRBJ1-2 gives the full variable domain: DAGVTQSPTHLIKTRGQQVTLRCSPKSGHDTVSWYQQALGQGPQFIFQYYEEEERQRGNFPDRFSGHQFPNYSSELNVNALLLGDSALYLCASSQGGIYGYTFGSGTRLTVV.

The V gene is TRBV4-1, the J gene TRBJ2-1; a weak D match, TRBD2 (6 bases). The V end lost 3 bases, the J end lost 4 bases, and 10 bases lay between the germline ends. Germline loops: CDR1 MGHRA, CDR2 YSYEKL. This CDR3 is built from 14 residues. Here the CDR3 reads CASSHPGGYNEQFF. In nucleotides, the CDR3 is TGCGCCAGCAGCCATCCCGGGGGTTACAATGAGCAGTTCTTC.

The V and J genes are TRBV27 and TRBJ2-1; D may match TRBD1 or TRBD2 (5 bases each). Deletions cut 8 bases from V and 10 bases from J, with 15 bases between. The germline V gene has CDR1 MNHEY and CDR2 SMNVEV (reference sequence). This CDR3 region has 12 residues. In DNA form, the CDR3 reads TGTGCCAGCGGGAAGAGGGGCAGCGAGCAGTTCTTC. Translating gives CASGKRGSEQFF.

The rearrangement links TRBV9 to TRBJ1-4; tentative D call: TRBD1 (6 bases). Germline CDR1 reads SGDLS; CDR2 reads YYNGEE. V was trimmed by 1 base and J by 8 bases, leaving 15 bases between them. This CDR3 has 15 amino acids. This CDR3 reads CASSVRTGPGEKLFF. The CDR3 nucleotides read TGTGCCAGCAGCGTAAGAACAGGGCCTGGGGAAAAACTGTTTTTT.

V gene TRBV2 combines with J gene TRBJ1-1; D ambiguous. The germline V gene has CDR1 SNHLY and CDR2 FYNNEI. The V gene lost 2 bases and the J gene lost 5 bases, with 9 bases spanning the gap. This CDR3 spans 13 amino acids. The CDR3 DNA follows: TGTGCCAGCAGTGAACAGGCCGGGACTGAAGCTTTCTTT. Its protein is CASSEQAGTEAFF.

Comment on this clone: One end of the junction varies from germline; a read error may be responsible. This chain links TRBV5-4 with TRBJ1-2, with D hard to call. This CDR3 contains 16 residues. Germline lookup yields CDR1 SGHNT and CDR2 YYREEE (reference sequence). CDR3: CASSQDPPDLDYGYTF. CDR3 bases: TGCGCCAGCAGCCAAGATCCCCCAGACTTGGACTATGGCTACACCTTC.

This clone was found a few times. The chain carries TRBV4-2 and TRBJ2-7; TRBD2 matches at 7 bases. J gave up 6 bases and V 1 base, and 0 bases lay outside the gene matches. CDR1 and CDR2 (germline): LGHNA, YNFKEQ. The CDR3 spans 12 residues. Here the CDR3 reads CASSQAGGEQYF. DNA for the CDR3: TGTGCCAGCAGCCAAGCGGGGGGCGAGCAGTACTTC.

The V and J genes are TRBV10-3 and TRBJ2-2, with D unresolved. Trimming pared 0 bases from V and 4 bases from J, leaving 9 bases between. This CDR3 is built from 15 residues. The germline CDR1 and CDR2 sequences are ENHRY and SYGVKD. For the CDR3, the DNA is TGTGCCATCAGTGAGTCGCTGGCGGTCACCGGGGAGCTGTTTTTT. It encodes CAISESLAVTGELFF.

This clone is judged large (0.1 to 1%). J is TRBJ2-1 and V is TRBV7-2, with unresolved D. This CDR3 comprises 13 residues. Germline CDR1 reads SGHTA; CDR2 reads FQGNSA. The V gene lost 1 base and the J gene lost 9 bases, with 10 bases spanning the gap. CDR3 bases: TGTGCCAGCAGCTTAGACGGTGCCAGTGAGCAGTTCTTC. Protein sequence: CASSLDGASEQFF.

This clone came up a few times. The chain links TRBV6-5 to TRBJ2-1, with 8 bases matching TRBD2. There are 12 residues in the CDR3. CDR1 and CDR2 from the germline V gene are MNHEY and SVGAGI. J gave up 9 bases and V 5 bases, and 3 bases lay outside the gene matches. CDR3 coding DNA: TGTGCCAGCAGTCCCGGGGGGGGTGAGCAGTTCTTC. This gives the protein CASSPGGGEQFF.

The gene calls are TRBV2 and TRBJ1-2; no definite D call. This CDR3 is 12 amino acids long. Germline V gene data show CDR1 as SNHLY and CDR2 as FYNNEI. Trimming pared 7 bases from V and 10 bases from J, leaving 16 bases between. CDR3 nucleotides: TGTGCCAGCATGTATGGGCAGTCGGACTACACCTTC. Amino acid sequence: CASMYGQSDYTF.

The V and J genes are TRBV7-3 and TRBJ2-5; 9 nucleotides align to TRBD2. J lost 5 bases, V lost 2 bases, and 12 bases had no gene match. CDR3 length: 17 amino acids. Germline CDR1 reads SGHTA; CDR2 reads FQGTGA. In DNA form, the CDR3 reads TGTGCCAGCAGCTTAGATCGGACGCGGGGGGGCAGGGAGACCCAGTACTTC. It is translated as CASSLDRTRGGRETQYF. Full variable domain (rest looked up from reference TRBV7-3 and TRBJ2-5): GAGVSQTPSNKVTEKGKYVELRCDPISGHTALYWYRQSLGQGPEFLIYFQGTGAADDSGLPNDRFFAVRPEGSVSTLKIQRTERGDSAVYLCASSLDRTRGGRETQYFGPGTRLLVL.

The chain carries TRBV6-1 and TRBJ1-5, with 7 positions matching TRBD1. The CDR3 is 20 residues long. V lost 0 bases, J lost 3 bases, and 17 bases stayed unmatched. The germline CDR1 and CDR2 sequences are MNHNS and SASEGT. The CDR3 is CASSEALRWRGGQINQPQHF. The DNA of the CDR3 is TGTGCCAGCAGTGAAGCGCTTCGGTGGCGGGGGGGACAGATCAATCAGCCCCAGCATTTT.

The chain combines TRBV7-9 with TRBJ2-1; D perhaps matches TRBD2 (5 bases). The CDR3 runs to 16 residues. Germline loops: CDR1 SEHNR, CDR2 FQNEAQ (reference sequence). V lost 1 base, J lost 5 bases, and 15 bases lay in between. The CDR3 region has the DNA TGTGCCAGCAGCTTAGTCGGGATTGCCAGACACAATGAGCAGTTCTTC. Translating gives CASSLVGIARHNEQFF.